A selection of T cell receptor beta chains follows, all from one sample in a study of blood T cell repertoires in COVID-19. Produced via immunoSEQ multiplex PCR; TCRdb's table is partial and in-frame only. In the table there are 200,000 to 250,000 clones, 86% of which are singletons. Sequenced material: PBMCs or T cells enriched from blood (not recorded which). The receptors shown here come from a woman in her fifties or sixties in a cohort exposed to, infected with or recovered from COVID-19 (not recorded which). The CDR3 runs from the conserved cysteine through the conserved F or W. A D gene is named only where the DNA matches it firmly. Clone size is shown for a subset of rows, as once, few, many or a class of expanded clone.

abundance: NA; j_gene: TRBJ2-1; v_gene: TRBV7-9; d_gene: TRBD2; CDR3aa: CASTQAGSGGALSDEQFF; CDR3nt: TGTGCCAGCACCCAAGCAGGTAGCGGGGGGGCCTTGAGTGATGAGCAGTTCTTC
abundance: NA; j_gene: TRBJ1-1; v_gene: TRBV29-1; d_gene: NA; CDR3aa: CSVRVLTEAFF; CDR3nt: TGCAGCGTCCGGGTCCTCACTGAAGCTTTCTTT
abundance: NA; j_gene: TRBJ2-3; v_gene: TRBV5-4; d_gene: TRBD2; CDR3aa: CASSIPGTTYGTQYF; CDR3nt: TGTGCCAGCAGCATTCCAGGGACTACCTACGGTACGCAGTATTTT
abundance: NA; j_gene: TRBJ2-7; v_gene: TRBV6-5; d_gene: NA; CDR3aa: CASLSATGLTYF; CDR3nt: TGTGCCAGTCTAAGCGCTACAGGCTTAACCTACTTC
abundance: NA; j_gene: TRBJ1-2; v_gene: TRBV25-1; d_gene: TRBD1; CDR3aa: CASSENRGQGYGYGYTF; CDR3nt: TGTGCCAGCAGTGAAAACAGGGGGCAGGGTTACGGCTATGGCTACACCTTC
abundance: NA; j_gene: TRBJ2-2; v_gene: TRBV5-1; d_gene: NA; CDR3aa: CASSAEGRGWLFF; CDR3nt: TGCGCCAGCAGCGCGGAAGGCCGTGGGTGGCTGTTTTTT
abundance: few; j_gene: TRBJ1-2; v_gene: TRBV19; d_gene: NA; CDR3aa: CASSTSLRVLGDGYTF; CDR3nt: TGTGCCAGTAGCACCTCGCTCCGGGTACTCGGCGATGGCTACACCTTC
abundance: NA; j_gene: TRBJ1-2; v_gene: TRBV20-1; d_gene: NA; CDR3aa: CSATGLHGYTF; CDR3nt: TGCAGTGCTACAGGTTTGCATGGCTACACCTTC
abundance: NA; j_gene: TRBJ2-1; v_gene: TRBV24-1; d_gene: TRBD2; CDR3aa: CATSASGGANEQFF; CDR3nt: TGTGCCACCAGTGCTAGCGGGGGGGCGAATGAGCAGTTCTTC
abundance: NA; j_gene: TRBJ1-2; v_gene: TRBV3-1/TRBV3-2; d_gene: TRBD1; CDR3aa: CASSQDRAYGYTF; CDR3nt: TGTGCCAGCAGCCAGGACAGGGCCTATGGCTACACCTTC
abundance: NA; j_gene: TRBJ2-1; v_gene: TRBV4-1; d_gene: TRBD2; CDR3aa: CASSQETSGGARYNEQFF; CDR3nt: TGCGCCAGCAGCCAAGAGACTAGCGGGGGGGCCCGGTACAATGAGCAGTTCTTC
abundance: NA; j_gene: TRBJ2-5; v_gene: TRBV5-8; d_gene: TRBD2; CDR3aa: CASSWRLAGYQETQYF; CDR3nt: TGTGCCAGCAGCTGGCGACTAGCGGGTTACCAAGAGACCCAGTACTTC
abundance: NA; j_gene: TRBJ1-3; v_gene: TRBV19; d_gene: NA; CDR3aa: CASAGGHGNTIYF; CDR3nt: TGTGCCAGCGCCGGGGGGCACGGAAACACCATATATTTT
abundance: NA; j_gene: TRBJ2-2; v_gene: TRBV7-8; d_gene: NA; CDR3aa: CASSPALGSPNTGELFF; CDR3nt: TGTGCCAGCAGCCCCGCCCTAGGGAGTCCGAACACCGGGGAGCTGTTTTTT
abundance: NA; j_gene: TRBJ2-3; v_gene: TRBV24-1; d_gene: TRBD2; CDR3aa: CATGPSGALTDTQYF; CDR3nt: TGTGCCACCGGACCAAGCGGGGCACTCACAGATACGCAGTATTTT
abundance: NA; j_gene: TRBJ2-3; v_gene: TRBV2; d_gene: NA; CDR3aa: CASSRLSTDTQYF; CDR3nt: TGTGCCAGCAGTAGACTTAGCACAGATACGCAGTATTTT
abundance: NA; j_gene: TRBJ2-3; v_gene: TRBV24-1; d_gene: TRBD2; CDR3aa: CATSDTGGGAPDTQYF; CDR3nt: TGTGCCACCAGTGACACCGGCGGGGGGGCCCCAGATACGCAGTATTTT
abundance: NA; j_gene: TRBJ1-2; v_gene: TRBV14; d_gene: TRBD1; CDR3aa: CASSQWDSLNYGYTF; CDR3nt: TGTGCCAGCAGCCAATGGGACAGCCTTAACTATGGCTACACCTTC
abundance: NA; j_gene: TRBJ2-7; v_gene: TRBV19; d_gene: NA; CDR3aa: CASSGTDYYEQYF; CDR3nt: TGTGCCAGTTCCGGGACGGACTACTACGAGCAGTACTTC
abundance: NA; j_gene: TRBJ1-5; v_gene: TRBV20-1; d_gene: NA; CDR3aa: CSASSTGNQPQHF; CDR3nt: TGCAGTGCTAGTTCGACGGGAAATCAGCCCCAGCATTTT
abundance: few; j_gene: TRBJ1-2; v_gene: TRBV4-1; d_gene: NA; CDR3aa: CASSQESGIGYTF; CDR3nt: TGCGCCAGCAGCCAAGAGTCAGGGATTGGCTACACCTTC
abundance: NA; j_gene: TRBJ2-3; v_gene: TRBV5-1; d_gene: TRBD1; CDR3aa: CASSPGTGTADTQYF; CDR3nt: TGCGCCAGCAGCCCCGGGACAGGGACGGCAGATACGCAGTATTTT
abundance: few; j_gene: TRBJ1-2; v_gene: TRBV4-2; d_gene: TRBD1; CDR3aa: CASSQPGTGGYGYTF; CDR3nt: TGTGCCAGCAGCCAACCCGGGACAGGAGGCTATGGCTACACCTTC
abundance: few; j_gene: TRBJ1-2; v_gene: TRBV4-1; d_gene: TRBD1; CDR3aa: CASSQRDRVPGYGYTF; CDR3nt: TGCGCCAGCAGCCAACGCGACAGGGTTCCGGGGTATGGCTACACCTTC
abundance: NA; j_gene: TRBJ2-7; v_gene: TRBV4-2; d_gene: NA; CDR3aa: CASSQEGGESYEQYF; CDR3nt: TGTGCCAGCAGCCAAGAGGGCGGGGAGTCCTACGAGCAGTACTTC
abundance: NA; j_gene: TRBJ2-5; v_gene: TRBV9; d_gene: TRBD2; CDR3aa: CASSSQTSGGQETQYF; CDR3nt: TGTGCCAGCAGCTCTCAGACTAGCGGGGGACAAGAGACCCAGTACTTC
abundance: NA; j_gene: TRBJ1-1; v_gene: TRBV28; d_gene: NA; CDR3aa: CASSLLRGPAFF; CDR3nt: TGTGCCAGCAGTTTACTTAGGGGCCCCGCTTTCTTT
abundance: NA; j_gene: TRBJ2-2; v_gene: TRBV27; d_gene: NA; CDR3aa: CASSLKGGTGELFF; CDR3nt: TGTGCCAGCAGTTTGAAGGGGGGGACCGGGGAGCTGTTTTTT
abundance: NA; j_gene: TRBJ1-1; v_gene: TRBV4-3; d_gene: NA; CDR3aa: CASSQALGAPAF; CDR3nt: TGCGCCAGCAGCCAAGCCCTGGGCGCGCCCGCATTT
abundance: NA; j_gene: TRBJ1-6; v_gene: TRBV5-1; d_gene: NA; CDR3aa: CASSLSQGLEVSPLHF; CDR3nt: TGCGCCAGCAGCTTGTCGCAGGGTCTAGAAGTTTCACCCCTCCACTTT
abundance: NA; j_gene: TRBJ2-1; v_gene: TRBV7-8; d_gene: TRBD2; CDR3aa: CASSLGLAGGQRDEQFF; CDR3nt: TGTGCCAGCAGCTTAGGGCTAGCGGGGGGCCAAAGGGATGAGCAGTTCTTC
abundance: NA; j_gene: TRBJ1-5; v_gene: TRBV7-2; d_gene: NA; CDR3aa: CASSLARQPNQPQHF; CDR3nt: TGTGCCAGCAGCTTAGCCCGACAGCCCAATCAGCCCCAGCATTTT
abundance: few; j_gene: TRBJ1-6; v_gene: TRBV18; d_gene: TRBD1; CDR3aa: CASSPQGAILASPLHF; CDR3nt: TGTGCCAGCTCACCCCAGGGGGCGATTTTGGCCTCACCCCTCCACTTT
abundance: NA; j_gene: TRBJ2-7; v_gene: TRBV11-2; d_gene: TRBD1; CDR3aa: CASSISDRGPYEQYF; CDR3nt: TGTGCCAGCAGCATCTCCGACAGGGGCCCCTACGAGCAGTACTTC
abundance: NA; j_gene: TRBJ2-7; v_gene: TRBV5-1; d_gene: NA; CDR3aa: CASSSSYEQYF; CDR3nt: TGCGCCAGCAGCTCCAGCTACGAGCAGTACTTC
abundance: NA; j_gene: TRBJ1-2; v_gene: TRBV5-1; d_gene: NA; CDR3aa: CASSLLGRDTGSGGYTF; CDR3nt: TGCGCCAGCAGCTTGCTTGGCAGGGACACAGGGTCGGGAGGCTACACCTTC
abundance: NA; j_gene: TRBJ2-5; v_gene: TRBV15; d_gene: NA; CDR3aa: CATSRDPRAREETQYF; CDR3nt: TGTGCCACCAGCAGAGATCCCAGGGCTCGGGAAGAGACCCAGTACTTC
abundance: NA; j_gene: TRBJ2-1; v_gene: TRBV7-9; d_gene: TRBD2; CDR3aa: CASSQGLADNEQFF; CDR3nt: TGTGCCAGCAGCCAAGGGCTAGCGGACAATGAGCAGTTCTTC
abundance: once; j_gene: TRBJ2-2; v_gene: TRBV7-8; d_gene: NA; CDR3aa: CASSYSPGELFF; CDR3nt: TGTGCCAGCAGCTACAGTCCCGGGGAGCTGTTTTTT
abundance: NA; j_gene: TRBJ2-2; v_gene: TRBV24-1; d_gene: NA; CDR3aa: CATKSGEGGELFF; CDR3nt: TGTGCCACGAAGTCAGGGGAAGGCGGGGAGCTGTTTTTT
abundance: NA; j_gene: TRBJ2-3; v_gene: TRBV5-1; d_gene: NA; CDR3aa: CASSLGADRVFTQYF; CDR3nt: TGCGCCAGCAGCTTGGGCGCGGATCGAGTTTTTACGCAGTATTTT
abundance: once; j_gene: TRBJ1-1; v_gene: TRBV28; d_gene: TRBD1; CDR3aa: CASSRQGYTEAFF; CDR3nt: TGTGCCAGCAGTAGACAGGGCTACACTGAAGCTTTCTTT
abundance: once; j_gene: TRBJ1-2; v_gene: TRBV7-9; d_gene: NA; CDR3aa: CASSSGGGIYGYTF; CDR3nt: TGTGCCAGCAGCTCTGGGGGGGGGATCTATGGCTACACCTTC
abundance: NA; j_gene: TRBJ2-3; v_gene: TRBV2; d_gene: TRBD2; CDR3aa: CAGSGGSTDTQYF; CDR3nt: TGTGCCGGTAGCGGGGGAAGCACAGATACGCAGTATTTT
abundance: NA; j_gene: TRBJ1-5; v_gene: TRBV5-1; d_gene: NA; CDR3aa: CASSLAGDFGQPQHF; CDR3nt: TGCGCCAGCAGCTTGGCTGGGGACTTCGGCCAGCCCCAGCATTTT
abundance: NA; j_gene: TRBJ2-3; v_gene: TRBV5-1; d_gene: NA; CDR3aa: CASSPREGGNTQYF; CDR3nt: TGCGCCAGCAGCCCCCGAGAGGGCGGGAATACGCAGTATTTT
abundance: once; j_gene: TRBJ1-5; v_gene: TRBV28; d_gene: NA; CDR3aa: CASSLLSGNQPQHF; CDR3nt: TGTGCCAGCAGTTTACTTTCGGGGAATCAGCCCCAGCATTTT
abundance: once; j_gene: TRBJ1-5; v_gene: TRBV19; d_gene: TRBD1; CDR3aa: CASSIGDRPGPQHF; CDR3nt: TGTGCCAGTAGTATAGGGGACAGGCCGGGACCCCAGCATTTT
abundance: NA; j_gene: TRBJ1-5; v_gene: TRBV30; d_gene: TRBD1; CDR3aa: CAWSEGRGPRNQPQHF; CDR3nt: TGTGCCTGGAGTGAGGGCAGGGGGCCGCGCAATCAGCCCCAGCATTTT
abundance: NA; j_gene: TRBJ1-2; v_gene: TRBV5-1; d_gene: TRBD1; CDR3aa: CASSHGGTVNNYGYTF; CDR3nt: TGCGCCAGCAGCCATGGCGGGACAGTTAATAACTATGGCTACACCTTC
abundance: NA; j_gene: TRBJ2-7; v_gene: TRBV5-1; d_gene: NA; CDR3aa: CASSLGQVIYEQYF; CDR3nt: TGCGCCAGCAGCTTGGGACAGGTTATCTACGAGCAGTACTTC
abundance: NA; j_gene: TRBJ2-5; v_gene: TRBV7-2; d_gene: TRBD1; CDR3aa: CASSGQGFETQYF; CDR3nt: TGTGCCAGCAGTGGACAGGGGTTTGAGACCCAGTACTTC
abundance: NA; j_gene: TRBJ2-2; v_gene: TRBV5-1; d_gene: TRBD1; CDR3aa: CASSDRQGRTGELFF; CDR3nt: TGCGCCAGCAGCGACCGACAGGGGAGAACCGGGGAGCTGTTTTTT
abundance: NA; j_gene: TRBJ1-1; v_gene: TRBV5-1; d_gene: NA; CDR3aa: CASSLGGQGPSEAFF; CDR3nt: TGCGCCAGCAGCTTGGGGGGGCAGGGTCCCTCTGAAGCTTTCTTT
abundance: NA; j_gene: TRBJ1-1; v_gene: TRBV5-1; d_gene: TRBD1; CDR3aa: CASIQGQGDTEAFF; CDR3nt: TGCGCCAGCATCCAGGGCCAGGGGGACACTGAAGCTTTCTTT
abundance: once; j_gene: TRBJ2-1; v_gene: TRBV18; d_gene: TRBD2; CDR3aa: CASSPSGGHNEQFF; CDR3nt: TGTGCCAGCTCACCTAGCGGGGGGCACAATGAGCAGTTCTTC
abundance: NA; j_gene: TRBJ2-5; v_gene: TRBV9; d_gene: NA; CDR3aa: CASTLGLKEETQYF; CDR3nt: TGTGCCAGCACCCTCGGACTTAAAGAAGAGACCCAGTACTTC
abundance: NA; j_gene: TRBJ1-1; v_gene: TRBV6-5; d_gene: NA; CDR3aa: CASRDIRVEAFF; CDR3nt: TGTGCCAGCAGGGACATCCGGGTTGAAGCTTTCTTT
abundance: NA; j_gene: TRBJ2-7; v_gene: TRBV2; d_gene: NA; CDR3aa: CASSVPTRYEQYF; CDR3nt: TGTGCCAGCAGTGTGCCCACCCGGTACGAGCAGTACTTC